The table lists the clone carrying this TCR beta chain with a count of one. Primers: 60 Vbeta forward and 13 Jbeta reverse. Generated by immunoSEQ multiplex PCR, the TCRdb table keeps only in-frame clones and is missing some. Seen here are 160,000 or so clones, approximately 81% observed once, and the top ten hold approximately 2.5%. This entry comes from a study of cytomegalovirus exposure and HLA in healthy donors. CDR1 and CDR2 (germline): SGHRS, YFSETQ. The CDR3 is 15 amino acids. Unmatched junction bases numbered 3, after V lost 0 bases and J lost 3 bases. J is TRBJ2-3 and V is TRBV5-1, with 8 bases that match TRBD1. The sequenced sample was PBMCs. The source is a woman between 18 and 30 years old in good health and CMV-seronegative. The CDR3 sequence is CASSLGQGKTDTQYF. The CDR3 DNA sequence: TGCGCCAGCAGCTTGGGACAGGGGAAAACAGATACGCAGTATTTT.